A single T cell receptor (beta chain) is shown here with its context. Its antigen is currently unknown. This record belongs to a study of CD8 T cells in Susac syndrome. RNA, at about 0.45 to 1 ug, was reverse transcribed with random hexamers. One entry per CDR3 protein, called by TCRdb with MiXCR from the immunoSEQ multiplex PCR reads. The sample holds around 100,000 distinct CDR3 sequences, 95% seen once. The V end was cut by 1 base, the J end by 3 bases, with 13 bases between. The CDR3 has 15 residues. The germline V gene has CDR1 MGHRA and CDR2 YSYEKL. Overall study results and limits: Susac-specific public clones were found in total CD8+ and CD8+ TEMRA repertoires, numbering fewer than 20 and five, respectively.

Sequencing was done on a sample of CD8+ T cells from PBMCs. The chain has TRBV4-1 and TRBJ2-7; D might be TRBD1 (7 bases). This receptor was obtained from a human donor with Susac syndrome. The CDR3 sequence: CASSQGGQGGYEQYF. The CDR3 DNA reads TGCGCCAGCAGCCAAGGGGGGCAGGGGGGCTACGAGCAGTACTTC.